This T cell receptor beta chain was profiled in a study of read filtering for tumor transcriptome and immune sequencing. Study context: Revised staging placed eight or nine patients in R-ISS I, about 15 in II, six or seven in III. Whole-transcriptome libraries were prepared after DNase treatment. IR-seq gave about 4.05 to 11 million TCR reads per sample; RNA-seq gave about 75 to 1,300. Whole-study findings and limits: This fraction held mixed bone marrow immune cells after CD138-negative sorting.

From 400 to 450 ng of RNA, a library with molecular barcoded alpha/delta and beta/gamma adaptors was made. MiXCR, run by TCRdb on the reads, gives a single entry per CDR3 protein. The repertoire holds tens of thousands of distinct CDR3 sequences, with about 12% as singletons. Concerning this clonotype itself: Its antigen is currently unknown. A far larger clone is one base from this, pointing to a likely read error.

The clonotype originates from a donor over 35 with multiple myeloma. Sequenced: a population of CD138-negative cells sorted from bone marrow.

The CDR3 sequence: CASCFAPVEQFF. The CDR3 region has the DNA TGTGCCAGCTGTTTCGCTCCGGTTGAGCAGTTCTTC. The chain employs TRBV7-2 and TRBJ2-1; D not certain. CDR1 and CDR2 from the germline V gene are SGHTA and FQGNSA. CDR3 size: 12 residues. V was shortened by 8 bases and J by 9 bases, with 14 bases between the two germline ends.